The text below deals with one T cell receptor beta chain. Its antigen is currently unknown. The CDR3 runs to 16 residues. CDR1 is KGHSH and CDR2 is LQKENI in the germline V gene. Between the trimmed V and J ends, which lost 3 bases and 5 bases, there was a span of 19 bases. Assay used: immunoSEQ multiplex PCR; TCRdb lists only in-frame clones, some missing. The sample holds roughly 110,000 clones, under 90% seen once. The data were obtained in a study of T cell responses to AZD1222 COVID-19 vaccine. Regarding the study as a whole: Vaccine-associated CD4 TCRs ranged over spike, dominating at 160-218 and 743-854. White British donors predominated, females outnumbered males, and clonal diversity was possibly underestimated.

J is TRBJ2-5 and V is TRBV18; D tentatively reads TRBD1 or TRBD2 (5 bases each). The TCR sequence derives from an adult in good health. The input for sequencing was peripheral blood, taken on day 0 of AZD1222 vaccination. The CDR3 DNA sequence: TGTGCCAGCTCACCTTCTACCGGGGCCATAGACGAGACCCAGTACTTC. Translated, it gives CASSPSTGAIDETQYF.